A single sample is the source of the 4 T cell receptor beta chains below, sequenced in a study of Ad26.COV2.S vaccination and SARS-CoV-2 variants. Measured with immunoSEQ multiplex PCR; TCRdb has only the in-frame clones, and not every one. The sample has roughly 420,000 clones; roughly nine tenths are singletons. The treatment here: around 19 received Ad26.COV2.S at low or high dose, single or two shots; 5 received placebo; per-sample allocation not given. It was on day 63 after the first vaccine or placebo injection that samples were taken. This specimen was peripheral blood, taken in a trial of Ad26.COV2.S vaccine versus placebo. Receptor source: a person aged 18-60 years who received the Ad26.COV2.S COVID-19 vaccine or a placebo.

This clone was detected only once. The CDR3 coding sequence is TGTGCCAGCAGCTTGGGAGGGGATTCTAATGAAAAACTGTTTTTT. Translation gives CASSLGGDSNEKLFF. The chain carries TRBV5-4 and TRBJ1-4; D is possibly TRBD1 (5 bases). The CDR3 extends over 15 amino acids. Trimming took 0 bases from V and 3 from J, leaving 9 bases between them. Germline CDR1 reads SGHNT; CDR2 reads YYREEE (reference sequence).

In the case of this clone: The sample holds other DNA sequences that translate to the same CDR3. Written as DNA, the CDR3 is TGCAGTGCTAGTGGGACCGGCGGAAACCAGCCCCAGCATTTT. Its translation is CSASGTGGNQPQHF. J is TRBJ1-5 and V is TRBV20-1; D is perhaps TRBD1 (5 bases). The germline V and J ends were trimmed by 3 bases and 7 bases, with 16 bases remaining between them. Germline V lookup: CDR1 DFQATT, CDR2 SNEGSKA (reference sequence). The CDR3 length is 14 residues.

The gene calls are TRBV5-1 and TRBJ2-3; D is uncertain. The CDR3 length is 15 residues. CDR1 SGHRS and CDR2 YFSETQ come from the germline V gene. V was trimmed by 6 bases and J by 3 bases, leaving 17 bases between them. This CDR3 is CASTKTWVETDTQYF. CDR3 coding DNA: TGCGCCAGCACCAAAACCTGGGTGGAGACAGATACGCAGTATTTT.

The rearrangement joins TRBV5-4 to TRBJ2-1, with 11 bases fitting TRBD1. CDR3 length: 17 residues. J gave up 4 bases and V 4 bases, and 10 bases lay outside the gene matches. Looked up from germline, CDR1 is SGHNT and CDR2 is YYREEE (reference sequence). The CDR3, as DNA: TGTGCCAGCAGCCCTCAGAGAGGGACAGGGGGATACAATGAGCAGTTCTTC. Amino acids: CASSPQRGTGGYNEQFF.